The clone carrying this T cell receptor beta chain has just a few counts. Its target is not known. The sample is drawn from a study of T-cell memory formation after mild COVID-19. Study context: There were largely donor-specific TCR clusters.

Germline V gives CDR1 SEHNR, CDR2 FQNEAQ (reference sequence). CDR3 length: 15 residues. The junction had 4 bases not matched to a gene; V was cut back by 5 bases and J by 2 bases. 5'RACE, which relied on constant-segment primers, yielded TCR alpha and TCR beta cDNA libraries carrying sample barcodes and UMIs. TCRdb processed the 5' RACE reads anew with MiXCR; each CDR3 protein has one entry. This table has roughly 450,000 distinct CDR3 sequences, over 15% appearing once. Study-wide results and caveats: Some clones that responded turned up in pre-infection memory, which suggests that cross-reactive memory joined in. Unconfirmed was the SARS-CoV-2 specificity of second-wave clones that peaked on day 37.

The receptor's source is an adult woman who had mild COVID-19 (a few samples of this study predate the infection). Cell type and time point are not known. Sequenced material: PBMCs or a T cell subset sorted from them (not recorded which). The rearrangement joins TRBV7-9 to TRBJ1-2; 11 bases match TRBD1. The CDR3 spells CASSKDRGRNYGYTF. CDR3 nucleotide sequence: TGTGCCAGCAGCAAGGACAGGGGGCGGAACTATGGCTACACCTTC.